This T cell receptor beta chain was recovered during a study of T cell responses to AZD1222 COVID-19 vaccine. Study context: Analyses pooled second doses at about 4 or about 12 weeks.

This CDR3 has 15 amino acids. Germline values: CDR1 MDHEN, CDR2 SYDVKM. V was pared by 1 base and J by 4 bases, with 6 bases of the junction left unmatched. Study conclusions and caveats: The CD4 TCRs associated with vaccination extended across spike and predominated at 160-218 and 743-854. Donors were chiefly white British, with a greater number of females, and clonal diversity was perhaps underestimated. Nearly half of spike-specific TCRs reportedly go after variant regions that carry no mutations.

Here immunoSEQ multiplex PCR was the method, and the copy in TCRdb shows in-frame clones only, minus some. The sample has approximately 60,000 clones, 76% seen once; the top ten hold 11% to 15%. A remark on this clone: The antigen is unknown.

V is TRBV28 and J is TRBJ1-2, with 7 bases matching TRBD1. The TCR originated in an adult in good health. The source material was peripheral blood, sampled on day 0 of AZD1222 vaccination. The CDR3 nucleotides are TGTGCCAGCAGTTTATTCAGGGGGGCTAGCTATGGCTACACCTTC. Residues: CASSLFRGASYGYTF.